The sequence of this T cell receptor (beta chain) was determined in a study of beta chain features in type 1 diabetes. Expressed TCRB transcripts got sequenced, as all isolated RNA was reverse transcribed. Only in-frame clones appear in the TCRdb table, and some are missing; sequencing was by immunoSEQ multiplex PCR. Of about 140,000 clones in the sample, 9% to 10% were seen once. Isolation of CD4+ naive, central memory, regulatory and stem cell-like memory cells was achieved by sorting via CD45RO/CCR7/CD25/CD127/CD95/CD27. The material sequenced was central memory CD4+ T cells from blood. The sequence was collected from a woman between 40 and 55 years old in good health.

This chain's CDR3 is CASSAPTSGMGTQYF. As DNA, the CDR3 is TGTGCCAGCAGTGCCCCCACGTCCGGGATGGGGACCCAGTACTTC. The chain combines TRBV2 with TRBJ2-5; the D gene is possibly TRBD2 (5 bases). The V end lost 4 bases, the J end lost 7 bases, and 19 bases lay between the germline ends. The CDR3 extends over 15 amino acids. Germline-derived CDR1 and CDR2 are SNHLY and FYNNEI.